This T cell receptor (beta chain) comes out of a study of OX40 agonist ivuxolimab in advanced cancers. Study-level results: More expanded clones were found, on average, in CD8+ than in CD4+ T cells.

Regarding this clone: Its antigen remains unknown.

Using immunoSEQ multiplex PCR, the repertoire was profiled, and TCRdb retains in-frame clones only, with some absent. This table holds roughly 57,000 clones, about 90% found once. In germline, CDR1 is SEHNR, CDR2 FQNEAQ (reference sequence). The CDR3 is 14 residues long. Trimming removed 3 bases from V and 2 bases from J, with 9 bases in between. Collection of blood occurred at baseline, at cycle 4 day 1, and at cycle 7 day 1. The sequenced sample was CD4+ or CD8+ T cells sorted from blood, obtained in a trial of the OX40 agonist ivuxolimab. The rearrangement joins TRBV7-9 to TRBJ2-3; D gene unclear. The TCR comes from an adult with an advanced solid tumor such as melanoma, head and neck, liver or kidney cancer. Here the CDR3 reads CASSLSGFTDTQYF. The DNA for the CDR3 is TGTGCCAGCAGCTTGTCCGGGTTCACAGATACGCAGTATTTT.